A single sample gave rise to the 10 T cell receptor beta chains below, sequenced in a study of T cell responses to AZD1222 COVID-19 vaccine. Measured with immunoSEQ multiplex PCR; TCRdb has only the in-frame clones, and not every one. The table includes about 130,000 clones, around 86% detected once. The source material was peripheral blood, sampled on day 0 of AZD1222 vaccination. All receptors come from an adult in good health.

The chain uses TRBV4-2 and TRBJ1-6; TRBD1 is a possible D gene (5 bases). The germline V gene has CDR1 LGHNA and CDR2 YNFKEQ. The V gene lost 3 bases and the J gene lost 0 bases, with 18 bases spanning the gap. The CDR3 has 19 amino acids. Here the CDR3 DNA reads TGTGCCAGCAGCCACCCAGGGACGGCCGTCAGCTCCTATAATTCACCCCTCCACTTT. This codes for CASSHPGTAVSSYNSPLHF.

The J gene is TRBJ2-7, the V gene TRBV19; 12 bases line up with TRBD2. Germline values: CDR1 LNHDA, CDR2 SQIVND (reference sequence). Germline trimming cut 4 bases from V and 5 bases from J; bases unmatched to any gene: 6. This CDR3 region has 15 residues. In nucleotides, the CDR3 is TGTGCCAGTAGTACCACTAGCGGGGGGAACGACGAGCAGTACTTC. It codes for CASSTTSGGNDEQYF.

V is TRBV7-2 and J is TRBJ1-3; D might be TRBD1 (6 bases). Trimming stripped 5 bases from V and 0 bases from J, with 11 bases between. CDR1 is SGHTA and CDR2 is FQGNSA in the germline V gene. The CDR3 contains 15 residues. The CDR3 region is CASSPQGDSGNTIYF. The CDR3 DNA reads as TGTGCCAGCAGCCCACAGGGCGACTCTGGAAACACCATATATTTT.

The chain couples TRBV12-5 to TRBJ2-7; 9 nucleotides match TRBD1. CDR1 LGHNT and CDR2 FRNRAP come from the germline V gene. With V trimmed by 5 bases and J by 3 bases, 5 bases remained unmatched. This CDR3 contains 14 residues. The CDR3 sequence: CASGRDRVDYEQYF. The CDR3 nucleotides are TGTGCTAGTGGTAGGGACAGGGTTGACTACGAGCAGTACTTC.

The rearrangement joins TRBV11-2 to TRBJ1-5; D is ambiguous. CDR3 size: 12 residues. Germline V gene lookup returns CDR1 SGHAT and CDR2 FQNNGV. The V gene lost 5 bases and the J gene lost 2 bases, with 4 bases spanning the gap. The CDR3 here is CASSLGNQPQHF. The CDR3 coding sequence is TGTGCCAGCAGCCTCGGCAATCAGCCCCAGCATTTT.

This clone was counted once. The chain joins TRBV6-5 to TRBJ1-5; TRBD1 matches 7 bases. There are 14 residues in the CDR3. Germline-derived CDR1 and CDR2 are MNHEY and SVGAGI. V lost 8 bases, J lost 7 bases, and 11 bases stayed unmatched. The chain's CDR3 is CASESPQGRQPQHF. The CDR3 DNA sequence: TGTGCCAGCGAGTCCCCACAGGGGCGCCAGCCCCAGCATTTT.

This chain uses TRBV10-1 with TRBJ1-2; unclear D gene. The CDR3 consists of 11 residues. Deletions cut 7 bases from V and 8 bases from J, with 11 bases between. CDR1 is WNHNN and CDR2 is SYGVQD in the germline V gene (reference sequence). CDR3 amino acids: CASIPLGGYTF. The CDR3 DNA reads TGCGCCAGCATTCCCCTTGGGGGCTACACCTTC.

The CDR3 bases are TGTGCCAGCATGGGAAGCTCCTATAATTCACCCCTCCACTTT. As protein: CASMGSSYNSPLHF. The rearrangement joins TRBV5-8 to TRBJ1-6; D is uncertain. The V and J ends lost 6 bases and 0 bases respectively, with 7 bases between them. This CDR3 has 14 amino acids. CDR1 and CDR2 from the germline V gene are SGHTS and YDEGEE. Full variable domain (outside the CDR3, taken from reference TRBV5-8 and TRBJ1-6): EAGVTQSPTHLIKTRGQQATLRCSPISGHTSVYWYQQALGLGLQFLLWYDEGEERNRGNFPPRFSGRQFPNYSSELNVNALELEDSALYLCASMGSSYNSPLHFGNGTRLTVT.

The chain carries TRBV6-2 or TRBV6-3 and TRBJ2-1, with 7 positions matching TRBD2. Germline CDR1 and CDR2: MNHEY and SVGEGT. J gave up 6 bases and V 2 bases, and 4 bases lay outside the gene matches. This CDR3 contains 14 residues. CDR3 region: CASSYGGVLNEQFF. CDR3 sequence (DNA): TGTGCCAGCAGTTACGGGGGGGTACTCAATGAGCAGTTCTTC.

The V and J genes are TRBV6-5 and TRBJ1-1; D not resolved. V was trimmed by 7 bases and J by 2 bases, leaving 11 bases between them. The germline CDR1 and CDR2 sequences are MNHEY and SVGAGI. CDR3 size: 13 residues. The CDR3 DNA reads as TGTGCCAGCACGACACTCAGCAACACTGAAGCTTTCTTT. Protein: CASTTLSNTEAFF.